One sample yielded the 32 T cell receptor beta chains listed below, sequenced in a study of blood T cells in healthy people across ages. It was with a sample-barcoded 5' primer and a J-beta primer mix that a second PCR of roughly 7 to 12 cycles was run. Each CDR3 protein is one row after TCRdb ran MiXCR on the 5' RACE reads. The data show some 1,800,000 distinct CDR3 sequences, roughly two fifths seen once. The sample consisted of blood. These receptors all stem from a human donor in good health.

This clonotype was observed a single time. The chain uses TRBV4-3 and TRBJ2-3; possible D gene TRBD1, 5 bases. The V and J ends lost 0 bases and 1 base respectively, with 14 bases between them. The germline CDR1 and CDR2 sequences are LGHNA and YSLEER. The CDR3 is 17 residues long. The DNA of the CDR3 is TGCGCCAGCAGCCAAGATTCCCGGACACTTGGCACAGATACGCAGTATTTT. Its protein is CASSQDSRTLGTDTQYF.

The genes are TRBV7-6 and TRBJ1-6, with D unclear. The germline V gene encodes CDR1 SGHVS and CDR2 FNYEAQ. The CDR3 is 15 amino acids. Deletions cut 7 bases from V and 5 bases from J, with 15 bases between. The chain's CDR3 is CASMRAPGDNSPLHF. CDR3 in DNA: TGTGCCAGCATGAGGGCGCCAGGAGATAATTCACCCCTCCACTTT.

This clonotype has only a few counts. The chain is built from TRBV10-3 and TRBJ2-5; D is unresolved. The V gene lost 4 bases and the J gene lost 4 bases, with 7 bases spanning the gap. Germline V gene data show CDR1 as ENHRY and CDR2 as SYGVKD. The CDR3 loop spans 12 amino acids. The CDR3 reads CAISVNGETQYF. The CDR3 DNA follows: TGTGCCATCAGTGTGAATGGAGAGACCCAGTACTTC.

V is TRBV4-2 and J is TRBJ2-7, with D possibly called TRBD1 or TRBD2 (5 bases each). CDR1 and CDR2 from the germline V gene are LGHNA and YNFKEQ. V lost 5 bases and J lost 3, with 14 bases in between. This CDR3 region has 14 residues. Written as DNA, the CDR3 is TGTGCCAGCAGCTATGACAGAGGGAACTACGAGCAGTACTTC. Translating it yields CASSYDRGNYEQYF.

The gene calls are TRBV3-1 and TRBJ1-2; D unclear. The V end lost 1 base, the J end lost 6 bases, and 21 bases lay between the germline ends. The CDR3 runs to 17 residues. The germline V gene encodes CDR1 LGHDT and CDR2 YNNKEL (reference sequence). The CDR3 sequence is CASSQGGRPYLGNGYTF. The CDR3 DNA follows: TGTGCCAGCAGCCAAGGGGGTAGGCCATACTTAGGGAATGGCTACACCTTC.

The rearrangement uses TRBV7-2 and TRBJ2-7, with D tentatively TRBD2 (7 bases). V lost 0 bases and J lost 3, with 15 bases in between. The CDR3 has 16 residues. Germline V gene lookup returns CDR1 SGHTA and CDR2 FQGNSA. The CDR3 reads CASSLARGGGYYEQYF. Written as DNA, the CDR3 is TGTGCCAGCAGCTTAGCGCGGGGAGGGGGGTACTACGAGCAGTACTTC.

This clonotype was found a few times. The chain is built from TRBV7-8 and TRBJ2-1, with 8 positions matching TRBD1. V gave up 5 bases and J gave up 6 bases; unmatched junction bases: 9. The germline CDR1 and CDR2 sequences are SGHVS and FQNEAQ. CDR3 size: 15 residues. CDR3 sequence reads: CASSPADRAGNEQFF. The CDR3, as DNA: TGTGCCAGCAGCCCGGCGGACAGGGCCGGCAATGAGCAGTTCTTC.

This clonotype was found a few times. The chain joins TRBV20-1 to TRBJ1-1; no firm D call. The CDR3 runs 13 residues. Germline loops: CDR1 DFQATT, CDR2 SNEGSKA (reference sequence). The V gene lost 6 bases and the J gene lost 2 bases, with 13 bases spanning the gap. This chain's CDR3 is CSANPHTNTEAFF. The CDR3 DNA follows: TGCAGTGCAAACCCCCACACAAACACTGAAGCTTTCTTT.

This sequence joins TRBV27 and TRBJ2-1, with D possibly matching TRBD1 (7 bases). The CDR3 contains 14 residues. From germline, CDR1 is MNHEY and CDR2 SMNVEV (reference sequence). The germline V and J ends were trimmed by 4 bases and 7 bases, with 14 bases remaining between them. The DNA of the CDR3 is TGTGCCAGCAGTTCGACGACAGGGAGGAATGAGCAGTTCTTC. Protein product: CASSSTTGRNEQFF.

The V gene is TRBV4-3, the J gene TRBJ2-7; D is perhaps TRBD1 (6 bases). V was shortened by 0 bases and J by 2 bases, with 23 bases between the two germline ends. This CDR3 is 19 amino acids long. Germline-derived CDR1 and CDR2 are LGHNA and YSLEER. CDR3 region: CASSQDRRGGRSVTYEQYF. The CDR3 coding sequence is TGCGCCAGCAGCCAAGATCGGAGAGGGGGAAGAAGTGTGACCTACGAGCAGTACTTC.

This rearrangement joins TRBV4-2 to TRBJ1-5; no definite D call. V lost 1 base and J lost 0, with 10 bases in between. CDR3 length equals 16 residues. Germline CDR1 is LGHNA and CDR2 is YNFKEQ. The CDR3 loop reads CASSQGGSGSNQPQHF. The CDR3 DNA is TGTGCCAGCAGCCAAGGAGGCTCGGGTAGCAATCAGCCCCAGCATTTT.

About this clonotype itself: A much larger clonotype is one base distant, so this may be a read error. The chain links TRBV29-1 to TRBJ2-1, with D possibly being TRBD1 (5 bases). Judging by the DNA end, TRBJ2-7 fits better; the J call may be wrong. CDR1 and CDR2 (germline): SQVTM, ANQGSEA. CDR3 length equals 12 residues. The CDR3 nucleotides read TGCAGCGTTGGTTCAGGGTACAATGAGCAGTACTTC. Amino acid sequence: CSVGSGYNEQYF.

This chain links TRBV29-1 with TRBJ2-3; no firm D call. This CDR3 has 12 residues. Trimming shortened V by 7 bases and J by 2 bases, and 10 bases separated the two germline ends. Germline V gives CDR1 SQVTM, CDR2 ANQGSEA. CDR3 nucleotides: TGCAGCGCCGACATCTTCACAGATACGCAGTATTTT. Translated: CSADIFTDTQYF.

The chain links TRBV12-3 or TRBV12-4 to TRBJ2-1; perhaps D is TRBD1 or TRBD2 (5 bases each). Trimming stripped 6 bases from V and 6 bases from J, with 15 bases between. There are 14 residues in the CDR3. Here the CDR3 DNA reads TGTGCCAGCAGCCCAAGGCCCGGGACCAATGAGCAGTTCTTC. This translates into CASSPRPGTNEQFF.

The chain joins TRBV5-1 to TRBJ2-7; TRBD1 matches 10 bases. J gave up 5 bases and V 4 bases, and 9 bases lay outside the gene matches. Germline CDR1 SGHRS, CDR2 YFSETQ. This CDR3 has 15 amino acids. CDR3 in DNA: TGCGCCAGCAGCACCACCGGGACAGGGGTGAACGAGCAGTACTTC. It is translated as CASSTTGTGVNEQYF.

This clonotype has a single count. The chain recombines TRBV6-2 or TRBV6-3 with TRBJ2-1; weak D call: TRBD2 (6 bases). Per the germline V gene, CDR1 is MNHEY and CDR2 is SVGEGT. This CDR3 has 13 residues. V was cut by 6 bases and J by 6 bases, with 12 bases left in between. The DNA for the CDR3 is TGTGCCAGCAGCGGTGGGGGGAGCAATGAGCAGTTCTTC. It translates to CASSGGGSNEQFF.

This clonotype was seen a few times. The chain couples TRBV20-1 to TRBJ1-5; D may be TRBD1 (6 bases). Germline loops: CDR1 DFQATT, CDR2 SNEGSKA (reference sequence). CDR3 length equals 14 residues. The V end lost 6 bases, the J end lost 3 bases, and 15 bases lay between the germline ends. CDR3 residues: CSARGRQINQPQHF. As DNA, the CDR3 is TGCAGTGCCCGGGGGCGACAGATCAATCAGCCCCAGCATTTT.

This chain uses TRBV5-1 with TRBJ1-2; D call uncertain. Germline V gives CDR1 SGHRS, CDR2 YFSETQ. This CDR3 has 15 amino acids. V lost 0 bases and J 0 bases, leaving 9 bases between the germline ends. The CDR3 sequence is CASSLGHQTNYGYTF. The CDR3 DNA follows: TGCGCCAGCAGCTTGGGACATCAAACTAACTATGGCTACACCTTC.

V and J are TRBV11-2 and TRBJ2-7; TRBD2 is a possible D gene (5 bases). Trimming removed 6 bases from V and 1 base from J, with 16 bases in between. Germline CDR1 reads SGHAT; CDR2 reads FQNNGV. The length of the CDR3 is 15 residues. CDR3 sequence (DNA): TGTGCCAGCAGGAGACCGGGGTTTAGTTCCTACGAGCAGTACTTC. This encodes CASRRPGFSSYEQYF. Combining the CDR3 with reference TRBV11-2 and TRBJ2-7 gives the whole variable domain EAGVAQSPRYKIIEKRQSVAFWCNPISGHATLYWYQQILGQGPKLLIQFQNNGVVDDSQLPKDRFSAERLKGVDSTLKIQPAKLEDSAVYLCASRRPGFSSYEQYFGPGTRLTVT.

The chain links TRBV4-1 to TRBJ1-2, with D perhaps matching TRBD1 (5 bases). The length of the CDR3 is 16 residues. V lost 0 bases and J lost 6, with 17 bases in between. Germline CDR1 reads MGHRA; CDR2 reads YSYEKL. The CDR3 region is CASSQESREPWDGYTF. CDR3 nucleotide sequence: TGCGCCAGCAGCCAAGAATCCAGGGAGCCTTGGGATGGCTACACCTTC.

V and J are TRBV7-9 and TRBJ2-7, with a weak D call TRBD1 (7 bases). CDR1 is SEHNR and CDR2 is FQNEAQ in the germline V gene (reference sequence). The V and J ends lost 3 bases and 0 bases respectively, with 12 bases between them. The CDR3 totals 15 residues. DNA of the CDR3: TGTGCCAGCAGCTTCGGCGGGGACAGCTCCTACGAGCAGTACTTC. It yields the protein CASSFGGDSSYEQYF.

The chain has TRBV6-5 and TRBJ2-7, with D perhaps TRBD2 (5 bases). Germline lookup yields CDR1 MNHEY and CDR2 SVGAGI. With 7 bases removed from V and 3 bases from J, the gap between germline ends came to 19 bases. The CDR3 length is 15 residues. The DNA for the CDR3 is TGTGCCAGCATGTCAGCCGGGATAACCGGCTACGAGCAGTACTTC. It yields the protein CASMSAGITGYEQYF.

About this clonotype itself: Mismatch with germline at one junction end may stem from a read error. The rearrangement joins TRBV7-2 to TRBJ2-3, with a possible D match to TRBD1 (5 bases). The CDR3 runs 14 residues. Germline V gene lookup returns CDR1 SGHTA and CDR2 FQGNSA. The DNA of the CDR3 is TGTGCCGGCAGCAAGGACAAACGCACAGATACGCAGTATTTT. Translating it yields CAGSKDKRTDTQYF. The full variable domain, rest sourced from reference TRBV7-2 and TRBJ2-3, is GAGVSQSPSNKVTEKGKDVELRCDPISGHTALYWYRQSLGQGLEFLIYFQGNSAPDKSGLPSDRFSAERTGGSVSTLTIQRTQQEDSAVYLCAGSKDKRTDTQYFGPGTRLTVL.

J is TRBJ1-6 and V is TRBV18; D ambiguous. The CDR3 consists of 15 residues. CDR1 is KGHSH, CDR2 LQKENI, per germline. V lost 8 bases and J 7 bases, leaving 18 bases between the germline ends. The CDR3 DNA reads TGTGCCAGCCGTACCGGGGTAGGGAGCAATTCACCCCTCCACTTT. This codes for CASRTGVGSNSPLHF.

This clonotype has just a few counts. The chain joins TRBV20-1 to TRBJ2-7; no firm D call. V was trimmed by 1 base and J by 0 bases, leaving 10 bases between them. CDR1 and CDR2 (germline): DFQATT, SNEGSKA (reference sequence). The CDR3 is 14 amino acids. CDR3 in amino acids: CSARGPFGSYEQYF. The DNA of the CDR3 is TGCAGTGCTAGAGGACCGTTCGGCTCCTACGAGCAGTACTTC.

CDR3 bases: TGCGCCAGCAGCTTGATCGCGAGTACAGAAACAGATACGCAGTATTTT. Protein: CASSLIASTETDTQYF. The gene calls are TRBV5-1 and TRBJ2-3; D is ambiguous. With 1 base removed from V and 3 bases from J, the gap between germline ends came to 15 bases. Germline loops: CDR1 SGHRS, CDR2 YFSETQ. The CDR3 length is 16 residues.

The rearrangement uses TRBV28 and TRBJ2-4, with D possibly being TRBD2 (6 bases). This CDR3 region has 16 residues. Trimming removed 7 bases at V and 13 bases at J, with 29 bases between. CDR1 and CDR2 (germline): MDHEN, SYDVKM. The DNA for the CDR3 is TGTGCCAGCACCCCGGGGGAAACCCCATTTTACAATGAGCAGTACTTC. This sequence encodes CASTPGETPFYNEQYF.

V gene TRBV7-2 combines with J gene TRBJ2-7, with a possible D match to TRBD2 (6 bases). The CDR3 covers 16 residues. The ends were cut back, 2 bases at V and 9 bases at J, with 23 bases in the middle. Germline assignment: CDR1 SGHTA and CDR2 FQGNSA. CDR3 DNA: TGTGCCAGCAGCTTATATGGCGGGGTGAGCACAGATACGCAGTACTTC. As protein: CASSLYGGVSTDTQYF.

The rearrangement links TRBV7-9 to TRBJ2-2, with D unclear. Trimming left V 2 bases short and J 1 base short, with 8 bases between. Germline values: CDR1 SEHNR, CDR2 FQNEAQ (reference sequence). This CDR3 region has 15 residues. CDR3 amino acids: CASSLRPENTGELFF. The CDR3, as DNA: TGTGCCAGCAGCTTAAGGCCTGAGAACACCGGGGAGCTGTTTTTT.

V gene TRBV28 combines with J gene TRBJ1-5; perhaps TRBD1 as D (5 bases). This CDR3 is built from 15 residues. Trimming left V 5 bases short and J 0 bases short, with 11 bases between. Per the germline V gene, CDR1 is MDHEN and CDR2 is SYDVKM. The chain's CDR3 is CASSLRGPSNQPQHF. The CDR3 DNA follows: TGTGCCAGCAGTCTTCGGGGCCCTAGCAATCAGCCCCAGCATTTT.

About this clonotype itself: One base away lies a much larger clone, so this may be a sequencing read error. The J gene is TRBJ1-1, the V gene TRBV28; TRBD1 aligns across 8 bases. Per the germline V gene, CDR1 is MDHEN and CDR2 is SYDVKM. The CDR3 has 15 residues. Germline trimming cut 8 bases from V and 1 base from J; bases unmatched to any gene: 9. CDR3 bases: TGTGCCAGCGGTCTGAGCACAGGGGGGAACACTGAAGCTTTCTTT. This codes for CASGLSTGGNTEAFF.

J is TRBJ2-5 and V is TRBV7-2; TRBD1 is a possible D gene (5 bases). Trimming pared 1 base from V and 3 bases from J, leaving 15 bases between. In germline, CDR1 is SGHTA, CDR2 FQGNSA. This CDR3 has 16 residues. CDR3 sequence: CASSLGQTATKETQYF. CDR3 coding DNA: TGTGCCAGCAGCTTAGGCCAGACAGCAACGAAAGAGACCCAGTACTTC.